A selection of T cell receptor beta chains follows, all from one sample in a study of cytomegalovirus exposure and HLA in healthy donors. Only in-frame clones appear in the TCRdb table, and some are missing; sequencing was by immunoSEQ multiplex PCR. The table includes around 180,000 clones, approximately 80% detected once. Sequences were obtained from PBMCs. The origin of the receptors is a boy aged 2-9 years in good health and CMV-seronegative. CDR3s include the opening cysteine and the closing phenylalanine or tryptophan. The order of the fields is J gene, clone size, D gene, V gene, CDR3 protein, CDR3 DNA. The D gene is left open where the match is weak. Not every row has a clone size; where given, it reads once, few, many or a size class.

j_gene: TRBJ1-4; abundance: -; d_gene: -; v_gene: TRBV25-1; CDR3aa: CASSEGSGENEKLFF; CDR3nt: TGTGCCAGCAGTGAAGGCTCAGGGGAAAATGAAAAACTGTTTTTT
j_gene: TRBJ1-1; abundance: -; d_gene: -; v_gene: TRBV30; CDR3aa: CAWSPRRTEAFF; CDR3nt: TGTGCCTGGAGTCCTCGGAGAACTGAAGCTTTCTTT
j_gene: TRBJ2-5; abundance: -; d_gene: TRBD1; v_gene: TRBV9; CDR3aa: CASSSTSGTGQTQYF; CDR3nt: TGTGCCAGCAGCTCAACCTCCGGGACAGGGCAGACCCAGTACTTC
j_gene: TRBJ1-2; abundance: -; d_gene: -; v_gene: TRBV11-3; CDR3aa: CASSLDLYRFNYGYTF; CDR3nt: TGTGCCAGCAGCTTAGATCTCTACAGATTTAACTATGGCTACACCTTC
j_gene: TRBJ1-1; abundance: -; d_gene: -; v_gene: TRBV19; CDR3aa: CASSNEGRITEAFF; CDR3nt: TGTGCCAGTAGTAACGAGGGTAGGATAACTGAAGCTTTCTTT
j_gene: TRBJ1-2; abundance: once; d_gene: TRBD1; v_gene: TRBV15; CDR3aa: CATSTSLWGQGSSSYTF; CDR3nt: TGTGCCACCAGCACCTCCTTGTGGGGACAGGGCTCTAGTAGCTACACCTTC
j_gene: TRBJ1-4; abundance: -; d_gene: -; v_gene: TRBV2; CDR3aa: CASSPREVGEKLFF; CDR3nt: TGTGCCAGCAGCCCCCGGGAGGTGGGTGAAAAACTGTTTTTT
j_gene: TRBJ2-5; abundance: -; d_gene: TRBD2; v_gene: TRBV28; CDR3aa: CASSSTSGGQETQYF; CDR3nt: TGTGCCAGCAGTTCGACTAGCGGGGGCCAAGAGACCCAGTACTTC
j_gene: TRBJ2-5; abundance: -; d_gene: -; v_gene: TRBV5-4; CDR3aa: CASSLAATASQETQYF; CDR3nt: TGTGCCAGCAGCTTGGCCGCGACAGCGTCCCAAGAGACCCAGTACTTC
j_gene: TRBJ2-7; abundance: -; d_gene: TRBD1; v_gene: TRBV6-5; CDR3aa: CASSYGTGTYEQYF; CDR3nt: TGTGCCAGCAGTTACGGGACAGGGACCTACGAGCAGTACTTC
j_gene: TRBJ1-1; abundance: -; d_gene: TRBD1; v_gene: TRBV6-6; CDR3aa: CASSPPPGQLKEAFF; CDR3nt: TGTGCCAGCAGTCCACCCCCGGGACAGCTCAAAGAAGCTTTCTTT
j_gene: TRBJ2-1; abundance: -; d_gene: TRBD2; v_gene: TRBV7-9; CDR3aa: CASSFAGTSDEQFF; CDR3nt: TGTGCCAGCAGCTTCGCCGGGACTAGCGATGAGCAGTTCTTC
j_gene: TRBJ1-1; abundance: few; d_gene: TRBD1; v_gene: TRBV30; CDR3aa: CAWSRPTGWTEAFF; CDR3nt: TGTGCCTGGAGTCGACCGACAGGGTGGACTGAAGCTTTCTTT
j_gene: TRBJ1-4; abundance: -; d_gene: -; v_gene: TRBV6-1; CDR3aa: CASSPHEGVNEKLFF; CDR3nt: TGTGCCAGCAGTCCTCACGAGGGGGTTAATGAAAAACTGTTTTTT
j_gene: TRBJ2-1; abundance: -; d_gene: -; v_gene: TRBV14; CDR3aa: CASSQSMVPGEKFF; CDR3nt: TGTGCCAGCAGCCAATCGATGGTTCCGGGAGAGAAGTTCTTC
j_gene: TRBJ2-5; abundance: -; d_gene: -; v_gene: TRBV11-2; CDR3aa: CASSLVDRRGETQYF; CDR3nt: TGTGCCAGCAGCTTAGTAGACAGGAGAGGAGAGACCCAGTACTTC
j_gene: TRBJ2-3; abundance: once; d_gene: -; v_gene: TRBV2; CDR3aa: CASSGGATPSTDTQYF; CDR3nt: TGTGCCAGCAGTGGCGGGGCTACCCCTAGCACAGATACGCAGTATTTT
j_gene: TRBJ2-4; abundance: few; d_gene: TRBD2; v_gene: TRBV5-1; CDR3aa: CASSPGGGTNIQYF; CDR3nt: TGCGCCAGCAGCCCGGGGGGGGGTACTAACATTCAGTACTTC
j_gene: TRBJ1-4; abundance: -; d_gene: -; v_gene: TRBV2; CDR3aa: CASSYQQATNEKLFF; CDR3nt: TGTGCCAGCAGTTATCAACAGGCAACTAATGAAAAACTGTTTTTT
j_gene: TRBJ1-2; abundance: -; d_gene: TRBD1; v_gene: TRBV6-5; CDR3aa: CASRGTAMWGYTF; CDR3nt: TGTGCCAGCCGGGGGACAGCTATGTGGGGCTACACCTTC
j_gene: TRBJ1-2; abundance: -; d_gene: TRBD1; v_gene: TRBV10-3; CDR3aa: CAIRGTGGDYGYTF; CDR3nt: TGTGCCATCAGGGGGACAGGGGGCGACTATGGCTACACCTTC
j_gene: TRBJ1-2; abundance: once; d_gene: -; v_gene: TRBV6-5; CDR3aa: CASSTLKGANYGYTF; CDR3nt: TGTGCCAGCAGCACCTTAAAGGGGGCTAACTATGGCTACACCTTC
j_gene: TRBJ1-2; abundance: -; d_gene: TRBD1; v_gene: TRBV6-1; CDR3aa: CASSDEGARGYTF; CDR3nt: TGTGCCAGCAGTGACGAGGGGGCGAGAGGCTACACCTTC
j_gene: TRBJ1-2; abundance: -; d_gene: -; v_gene: TRBV29-1; CDR3aa: CSVGPRGGSYGYTF; CDR3nt: TGCAGCGTTGGCCCCCGGGGGGGGAGCTATGGCTACACCTTC
j_gene: TRBJ2-3; abundance: -; d_gene: TRBD2; v_gene: TRBV5-1; CDR3aa: CASSLIAGGDTDTQYF; CDR3nt: TGCGCCAGCAGCTTAATAGCGGGGGGCGACACAGATACGCAGTATTTT
j_gene: TRBJ2-1; abundance: -; d_gene: -; v_gene: TRBV5-6; CDR3aa: CASSLSGSRSYNEQFF; CDR3nt: TGTGCCAGCAGCCTATCGGGTAGCCGTTCCTACAATGAGCAGTTCTTC
j_gene: TRBJ2-3; abundance: -; d_gene: -; v_gene: TRBV6-5; CDR3aa: CASSYSSSPPDTQYF; CDR3nt: TGTGCCAGCAGTTACTCGTCTAGCCCGCCAGATACGCAGTATTTT
j_gene: TRBJ2-1; abundance: -; d_gene: TRBD1; v_gene: TRBV6-5; CDR3aa: CASRTDRVNEQFF; CDR3nt: TGTGCCAGCAGAACGGACAGGGTTAATGAGCAGTTCTTC
j_gene: TRBJ2-1; abundance: -; d_gene: TRBD2; v_gene: TRBV7-2; CDR3aa: CASRISGGPLGEQFF; CDR3nt: TGTGCCAGCAGAATTAGCGGGGGTCCTTTGGGTGAGCAGTTCTTC
j_gene: TRBJ2-2; abundance: -; d_gene: TRBD2; v_gene: TRBV7-6; CDR3aa: CASSRTSGPIYAGELFF; CDR3nt: TGTGCCAGTTCGCGGACTAGCGGGCCAATATATGCCGGGGAGCTGTTTTTT
j_gene: TRBJ2-3; abundance: -; d_gene: -; v_gene: TRBV10-3; CDR3aa: CASRTADSGADTQYF; CDR3nt: TGTGCCTCCAGAACCGCGGACTCGGGGGCAGATACGCAGTATTTT
j_gene: TRBJ1-6; abundance: -; d_gene: -; v_gene: TRBV2; CDR3aa: CASSVRDVSSPLHF; CDR3nt: TGTGCCAGCAGCGTCAGGGATGTAAGTTCACCCCTCCACTTT
j_gene: TRBJ1-1; abundance: -; d_gene: -; v_gene: TRBV9; CDR3aa: CASSRGSNTEAFF; CDR3nt: TGTGCCAGCAGCAGGGGGAGTAACACTGAAGCTTTCTTT
j_gene: TRBJ2-1; abundance: -; d_gene: -; v_gene: TRBV6-1; CDR3aa: CASSEEPSYNEQFF; CDR3nt: TGTGCCAGCAGTGAAGAGCCCTCGTACAATGAGCAGTTCTTC
j_gene: TRBJ2-5; abundance: -; d_gene: TRBD2; v_gene: TRBV2; CDR3aa: CASSRLAGGRGETQYF; CDR3nt: TGTGCCAGCAGCCGACTAGCGGGAGGACGGGGAGAGACCCAGTACTTC
j_gene: TRBJ1-2; abundance: once; d_gene: -; v_gene: TRBV27; CDR3aa: CASRAGNGYGYTF; CDR3nt: TGTGCCAGCAGAGCAGGGAATGGCTATGGCTACACCTTC
j_gene: TRBJ2-7; abundance: -; d_gene: TRBD2; v_gene: TRBV29-1; CDR3aa: CSARGDYEQYF; CDR3nt: TGCAGCGCGCGGGGGGACTACGAGCAGTACTTC
j_gene: TRBJ1-1; abundance: -; d_gene: TRBD1; v_gene: TRBV15; CDR3aa: CATSRIPTGGAEAFF; CDR3nt: TGTGCCACCAGCAGAATCCCGACAGGGGGAGCTGAAGCTTTCTTT
j_gene: TRBJ1-5; abundance: -; d_gene: -; v_gene: TRBV2; CDR3aa: CASSARGNYQPQHF; CDR3nt: TGTGCCAGCAGTGCTCGGGGGAACTATCAGCCCCAGCATTTT
j_gene: TRBJ2-7; abundance: -; d_gene: TRBD1; v_gene: TRBV6-1; CDR3aa: CALIGQGYDEQYF; CDR3nt: TGTGCCTTGATTGGACAGGGGTATGACGAGCAGTACTTC
j_gene: TRBJ1-6; abundance: -; d_gene: -; v_gene: TRBV6-5; CDR3aa: CASSYSGLGSPLHF; CDR3nt: TGTGCCAGCAGTTACTCGGGGCTGGGTTCACCCCTCCACTTT
j_gene: TRBJ1-3; abundance: few; d_gene: -; v_gene: TRBV6-6; CDR3aa: CASNTGISGNTIYF; CDR3nt: TGTGCCAGCAACACAGGGATCTCTGGAAACACCATATATTTT
j_gene: TRBJ2-7; abundance: -; d_gene: TRBD2; v_gene: TRBV4-2; CDR3aa: CASSRSGTSGFEQYF; CDR3nt: TGTGCCAGCAGCCGAAGCGGGACTAGCGGGTTCGAGCAGTACTTC
j_gene: TRBJ1-3; abundance: once; d_gene: TRBD1; v_gene: TRBV9; CDR3aa: CASSPVQGAGGNTIYF; CDR3nt: TGTGCCAGCAGCCCGGTGCAGGGGGCTGGCGGAAACACCATATATTTT
j_gene: TRBJ2-1; abundance: -; d_gene: TRBD2; v_gene: TRBV27; CDR3aa: CASSLYPSSASGNEQFF; CDR3nt: TGTGCCAGCAGTTTGTACCCCTCATCGGCTAGCGGGAATGAGCAGTTCTTC
j_gene: TRBJ1-2; abundance: -; d_gene: TRBD1; v_gene: TRBV7-9; CDR3aa: CASSLEGFAGGYGYTF; CDR3nt: TGTGCCAGCAGCTTAGAAGGATTCGCAGGGGGCTATGGCTACACCTTC
j_gene: TRBJ2-1; abundance: -; d_gene: TRBD2; v_gene: TRBV5-1; CDR3aa: CASAGTSGSREQFF; CDR3nt: TGCGCCAGCGCAGGGACTAGCGGGAGCCGCGAGCAGTTCTTC
j_gene: TRBJ2-7; abundance: once; d_gene: TRBD2; v_gene: TRBV19; CDR3aa: CASSIAGTSEYEQYF; CDR3nt: TGTGCCAGTAGTATAGCCGGGACTAGCGAATACGAGCAGTACTTC
j_gene: TRBJ2-3; abundance: -; d_gene: TRBD2; v_gene: TRBV6-1; CDR3aa: CASSAPSGGNTQYF; CDR3nt: TGTGCCAGCAGTGCCCCTAGCGGGGGAAATACGCAGTATTTT